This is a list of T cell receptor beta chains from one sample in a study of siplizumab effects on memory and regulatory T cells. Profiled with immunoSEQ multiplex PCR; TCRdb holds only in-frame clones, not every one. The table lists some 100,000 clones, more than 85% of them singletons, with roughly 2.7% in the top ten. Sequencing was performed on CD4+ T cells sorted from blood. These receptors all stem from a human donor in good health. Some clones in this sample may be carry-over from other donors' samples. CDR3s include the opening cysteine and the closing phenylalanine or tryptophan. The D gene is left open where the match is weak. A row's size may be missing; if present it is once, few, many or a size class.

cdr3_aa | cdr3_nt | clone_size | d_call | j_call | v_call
CSVVGVGGAYGYTF | TGCAGCGTTGTAGGAGTTGGCGGGGCATATGGCTACACCTTC | once | . | TRBJ1-2 | TRBV29-1
CASSPRTGQETQYF | TGTGCCAGCTCACCTCGGACAGGGCAAGAGACCCAGTACTTC | . | TRBD1 | TRBJ2-5 | TRBV18
CAGDRDPGYEQYF | TGTGCCGGCGACAGGGACCCAGGCTACGAGCAGTACTTC | . | TRBD1 | TRBJ2-7 | TRBV2
CAISESLQSEAFF | TGTGCCATCAGTGAGTCCCTTCAATCTGAAGCTTTCTTT | . | . | TRBJ1-1 | TRBV10-3
CASSVDVGYSGNTIYF | TGTGCCAGCAGCGTAGATGTGGGATACTCTGGAAACACCATATATTTT | . | . | TRBJ1-3 | TRBV9
CASSADPPGQGYGYTF | TGTGCCAGCAGCGCAGACCCGCCGGGACAGGGGTATGGCTACACCTTC | . | TRBD1 | TRBJ1-2 | TRBV2
CASSALAGTNEQFF | TGCGCCAGCAGCGCACTAGCGGGGACTAATGAGCAGTTCTTC | . | TRBD2 | TRBJ2-1 | TRBV5-1
CASSREIAPNEQFF | TGTGCCAGCAGCCGAGAAATAGCTCCCAATGAGCAGTTCTTC | . | . | TRBJ2-1 | TRBV4-2
CASSVQESGELFF | TGTGCCAGCAGCGTACAGGAGTCCGGGGAGCTGTTTTTT | . | . | TRBJ2-2 | TRBV7-3
CASSTSGAYGYTF | TGTGCCAGCAGCACCTCCGGGGCCTATGGCTACACCTTC | . | . | TRBJ1-2 | TRBV11-3
CASSLGGKDGYTF | TGTGCCAGCAGCCTCGGGGGGAAGGATGGCTACACCTTC | . | . | TRBJ1-2 | TRBV28
CATHFFKGNGSTNEKLFF | TGTGCCACCCATTTTTTTAAGGGGAACGGGTCAACTAATGAAAAACTGTTTTTT | . | . | TRBJ1-4 | TRBV28
CASRVAFGTSGRDEQYF | TGTGCCAGCCGAGTGGCGTTTGGGACTAGCGGGAGGGACGAGCAGTACTTC | . | TRBD2 | TRBJ2-7 | TRBV19
CASSAQVANTEAFF | TGTGCCAGCAGCGCTCAGGTGGCGAACACTGAAGCTTTCTTT | . | . | TRBJ1-1 | TRBV9
CASTPSLAGSEQYF | TGTGCCAGCACCCCATCGCTAGCGGGATCCGAGCAGTACTTC | . | TRBD2 | TRBJ2-7 | TRBV5-4
CASSPRRRANTEAFF | TGTGCCAGTAGTCCCCGGAGGAGAGCGAACACTGAAGCTTTCTTT | . | . | TRBJ1-1 | TRBV19
CASSIGQTETQYF | TGTGCCAGTAGTATTGGGCAGACAGAGACCCAGTACTTC | . | . | TRBJ2-5 | TRBV19
CASSLEGSRGHDEQYF | TGCGCCAGCAGCTTGGAAGGGTCCAGGGGGCATGACGAGCAGTACTTC | . | TRBD1 | TRBJ2-7 | TRBV5-1
CASSQRQTSGSSNEQFF | TGCGCCAGCAGCCAACGGCAGACTAGCGGGAGTTCCAATGAGCAGTTCTTC | . | TRBD2 | TRBJ2-1 | TRBV4-1
CAWGESDYGYTF | TGTGCCTGGGGGGAATCAGACTATGGCTACACCTTC | . | . | TRBJ1-2 | TRBV30
CASSLIGEQYF | TGTGCCAGCAGCCTCATAGGCGAGCAGTACTTC | few | . | TRBJ2-7 | TRBV14
CSVKRGTSGNNEQYF | TGCAGCGTAAAAAGAGGGACTAGCGGGAACAACGAGCAGTACTTC | . | TRBD2 | TRBJ2-7 | TRBV29-1
CASSNRGRVGYGYTF | TGTGCCAGCAGCAACAGGGGGCGCGTCGGGTATGGCTACACCTTC | . | TRBD1 | TRBJ1-2 | TRBV5-8
CASSLGPPTETQYF | TGCGCCAGCAGCCTTGGACCCCCCACGGAGACCCAGTACTTC | few | . | TRBJ2-5 | TRBV10-1
CASSSNSPSYNEQFF | TGCGCCAGCAGCTCTAACTCCCCCTCCTACAATGAGCAGTTCTTC | . | . | TRBJ2-1 | TRBV5-1
CASRRVDVDEQFF | TGTGCCAGCAGGCGGGTGGATGTAGATGAGCAGTTCTTC | . | . | TRBJ2-1 | TRBV7-9
CASSVVEDTIYF | TGTGCCAGCAGCGTAGTTGAAGACACCATATATTTT | . | . | TRBJ1-3 | TRBV9
CASSPRGRGTYTDTQYF | TGTGCCAGCAGCCCCCGCGGTCGAGGAACCTACACAGATACGCAGTATTTT | once | . | TRBJ2-3 | TRBV7-6
CASSLGAASYEQYF | TGTGCCAGCAGCTTAGGAGCGGCGTCCTACGAGCAGTACTTC | . | . | TRBJ2-7 | TRBV7-2
CASSPGGLAAFEQFF | TGCGCCAGCAGCCCGGGGGGACTAGCGGCTTTTGAGCAGTTCTTC | . | TRBD2 | TRBJ2-1 | TRBV5-1
CASSLGPGSPYEQYF | TGCGCCAGCAGCTTGGGGCCAGGGAGCCCCTACGAGCAGTACTTC | . | . | TRBJ2-7 | TRBV5-1
CASSTTNYNEQFF | TGCGCCAGCAGCACTACGAACTACAATGAGCAGTTCTTC | once | . | TRBJ2-1 | TRBV5-1
CASRNSGRTYEQYF | TGTGCCAGCAGAAATAGCGGGAGGACCTACGAGCAGTACTTC | . | TRBD2 | TRBJ2-7 | TRBV6-5
CASSPTLGSANEKLFF | TGTGCCAGCAGCCCCACCCTCGGGTCGGCTAATGAAAAACTGTTTTTT | . | . | TRBJ1-4 | TRBV27
CAWSPGTYLGEQYF | TGTGCCTGGAGTCCCGGGACTTACCTGGGCGAGCAGTACTTC | . | . | TRBJ2-7 | TRBV30
CASSVDPFNQPQHF | TGTGCCAGCAGCGTTGACCCTTTCAATCAGCCCCAGCATTTT | . | . | TRBJ1-5 | TRBV9
CASSLGPDRSSYEQYF | TGTGCCAGCAGCTTAGGACCGGACAGGAGCTCCTACGAGCAGTACTTC | . | TRBD1 | TRBJ2-7 | TRBV11-2
CASGQRTPYEQYF | TGTGCCAGCGGACAGAGAACCCCCTACGAGCAGTACTTC | many | . | TRBJ2-7 | TRBV2
CAISPKGGPYEQYF | TGTGCCATCAGCCCGAAGGGGGGTCCATACGAGCAGTACTTC | . | . | TRBJ2-7 | TRBV10-3
CASSYARGYGYTF | TGTGCCAGCAGTTACGCCCGTGGCTATGGCTACACCTTC | . | . | TRBJ1-2 | TRBV6-6
CASSWGTGTSGTDTQYF | TGCGCCAGCAGTTGGGGGACCGGGACTAGCGGCACAGATACGCAGTATTTT | . | TRBD2 | TRBJ2-3 | TRBV5-1
CASSVFPELGGEQYF | TGTGCCAGCAGTGTGTTCCCTGAGCTTGGGGGCGAGCAGTACTTC | . | . | TRBJ2-7 | TRBV6-1
CAINLTGLRNIQYF | TGTGCCATCAACCTGACAGGGCTTCGTAACATTCAGTACTTC | . | TRBD1 | TRBJ2-4 | TRBV10-3
CASSVTGGKQYF | TGCGCCAGCAGCGTCACAGGGGGCAAGCAGTACTTC | . | TRBD1 | TRBJ2-7 | TRBV5-1
CASSRQDQETQYF | TGTGCCAGCAGCCGACAGGACCAAGAGACCCAGTACTTC | . | . | TRBJ2-5 | TRBV11-1
CASSVVAGGTDTQYF | TGTGCCAGCAGCGTTGTAGCGGGAGGAACAGATACGCAGTATTTT | . | TRBD2 | TRBJ2-3 | TRBV9
CATSRGWGQETQYF | TGTGCCACCAGCAGGGGGTGGGGACAAGAGACCCAGTACTTC | . | . | TRBJ2-5 | TRBV15
CASTAGGSKTYEQYF | TGTGCCAGCACCGCCGGGGGGTCCAAGACCTACGAGCAGTACTTC | . | TRBD2 | TRBJ2-7 | TRBV2
CASSLEAGLPGAGELFF | TGTGCCAGCAGCTTAGAAGCAGGGCTTCCGGGGGCCGGGGAGCTGTTTTTT | . | . | TRBJ2-2 | TRBV11-3
CASVMKSGGSIRELFF | TGTGCCAGCGTGATGAAATCGGGCGGGAGTATAAGGGAGCTGTTTTTT | few | TRBD2 | TRBJ2-2 | TRBV19
CASSPQGSSYEQYF | TGTGCCAGCTCACCCCAGGGTAGCTCCTACGAGCAGTACTTC | . | . | TRBJ2-7 | TRBV18
CASGPGQGSARESSYNEQFF | TGTGCCAGCGGGCCAGGACAGGGGTCTGCGCGCGAGAGCTCCTACAATGAGCAGTTCTTC | once | TRBD1 | TRBJ2-1 | TRBV2
CATMRQGLYNEQFF | TGTGCCACCATGCGGCAGGGCCTCTACAATGAGCAGTTCTTC | once | . | TRBJ2-1 | TRBV15